This T cell receptor beta chain derives from a study of blood T cell repertoires in COVID-19. The overall study: Whether acute or convalescent, the COVID-19 samples came from the United States, Italy and Spain.

Germline CDR1 KGHDR, CDR2 SFDVKD. There are 13 residues in the CDR3. Trimming cost V 9 bases and J 5 bases; bases outside gene matches: 7. As processed by the authors: It was from reference gene primer amplification that nucleated cell counts were estimated. Here immunoSEQ multiplex PCR was the method, and the copy in TCRdb shows in-frame clones only, minus some. V and J calls and clone size come straight from that table; D and trimming were deduced from the DNA. The sample has 70,000 or so clones, around 89% seen once. J is TRBJ2-5 and V is TRBV24-1, with 8 bases lining up with TRBD2. Sequenced material: peripheral blood. This clonotype originated in a man in his fifties or sixties with acute or convalescent COVID-19. The CDR3 DNA reads TGTGCCACCTCGGGACTAGACCCCGAGACCCAGTACTTC. It is translated as CATSGLDPETQYF.